The 25 T cell receptor beta chains reported below all come from one sample, sequenced in a study of shared clonotypes between healthy human individuals. The method was immunoSEQ multiplex PCR; TCRdb's version includes in-frame clones alone and lacks a portion of them. The table shows 1,400,000 or so clones, with approximately 98.5% occurring only once. Sample: naive CD4+ T cells sorted from blood. Subset meaning: CD45RA+ positively selected. These receptor sequences come from a man aged 25-45 years in good health.

The chain links TRBV7-2 to TRBJ2-2; D is possibly TRBD1 (6 bases). Looked up from germline, CDR1 is SGHTA and CDR2 is FQGNSA. The CDR3 is 16 residues long. Trimming took 0 bases from V and 2 from J, leaving 10 bases between them. The CDR3 loop reads CASSLATGFNTGELFF. CDR3 coding DNA: TGTGCCAGCAGCTTAGCGACAGGCTTCAACACCGGGGAGCTGTTTTTT. The variable domain in full, completed from reference TRBV7-2 and TRBJ2-2, reads GAGVSQSPSNKVTEKGKDVELRCDPISGHTALYWYRQSLGQGLEFLIYFQGNSAPDKSGLPSDRFSAERTGGSVSTLTIQRTQQEDSAVYLCASSLATGFNTGELFFGEGSRLTVL.

The rearrangement uses TRBV4-3 and TRBJ2-5; 9 bases line up with TRBD2. The germline CDR1 and CDR2 sequences are LGHNA and YSLEER. The CDR3 is 14 amino acids. Germline trimming cut 4 bases from V and 4 bases from J; bases unmatched to any gene: 4. This chain's CDR3 is CASSRQLAGETQYF. DNA of the CDR3: TGCGCCAGCAGCCGACAACTAGCGGGAGAGACCCAGTACTTC.

To note about this clone: Other nucleotide sequences from this sample produce the same CDR3. The CDR3 sequence is CASSPRTNTGELFF. For the CDR3, the DNA is TGTGCCAGCAGCCCCCGCACGAACACCGGGGAGCTGTTTTTT. The rearrangement joins TRBV9 to TRBJ2-2; no firm D call. The CDR3 covers 14 residues. Germline V lookup: CDR1 SGDLS, CDR2 YYNGEE. V lost 4 bases to trimming and J lost 0 bases, with 7 bases between them.

The chain has TRBV5-1 and TRBJ1-1, with D hard to call. Germline V lookup: CDR1 SGHRS, CDR2 YFSETQ. This CDR3 comprises 15 residues. V lost 1 base and J lost 8, with 18 bases in between. The DNA for the CDR3 is TGCGCCAGCAGCTTGAGGGAACCCGTACCTTGGGAAGCTTTCTTT. This encodes CASSLREPVPWEAFF. The variable domain in full, with the rest retrieved from reference TRBV5-1 and TRBJ1-1, is KAGVTQTPRYLIKTRGQQVTLSCSPISGHRSVSWYQQTPGQGLQFLFEYFSETQRNKGNFPGRFSGRQFSNSRSEMNVSTLELGDSALYLCASSLREPVPWEAFFGQGTRLTVV.

V is TRBV25-1 and J is TRBJ2-5, with 10 bases fitting TRBD1. V lost 5 bases to trimming and J lost 6 bases; unmatched junction nucleotides: 3. Germline-derived CDR1 and CDR2 are MGHDK and SYGVNS. The CDR3 runs 13 residues. CDR3 in DNA: TGTGCCAGCAGTTGGACAGGGGGAAAGACCCAGTACTTC. Translation: CASSWTGGKTQYF.

V and J are TRBV5-1 and TRBJ2-2, with TRBD2 matching over 11 bases. This CDR3 contains 19 residues. Germline V gene data show CDR1 as SGHRS and CDR2 as YFSETQ. V shed 1 base and J 4 bases; nucleotides not matched to a gene: 12. The DNA for the CDR3 is TGCGCCAGCAGCTTGTGGGAGACTAGCGGGACAGTGGGCACCGGGGAGCTGTTTTTT. Amino acids: CASSLWETSGTVGTGELFF.

The chain carries TRBV10-3 and TRBJ2-1; 10 bases align to TRBD2. The J segment lost 8 bases and the V segment lost 10 bases, leaving 14 bases of the junction unmatched. CDR1 is ENHRY, CDR2 SYGVKD, per germline. This CDR3 is built from 15 residues. This CDR3 reads CATTAGAGGPHEQFF. The CDR3 region has the DNA TGTGCCACCACCGCGGGAGCGGGAGGGCCCCATGAGCAGTTCTTC.

The rearrangement uses TRBV6-1 and TRBJ2-7; D possibly matches TRBD1 or TRBD2 (5 bases each). Trimming removed 11 bases from V and 2 bases from J, with 13 bases in between. The CDR3 has 12 residues. In germline, CDR1 is MNHNS, CDR2 SASEGT. The CDR3 DNA sequence: TGTGCCGCCCAGGGAGACCCCTACGAGCAGTACTTC. It encodes CAAQGDPYEQYF.

The V and J genes are TRBV11-2 and TRBJ2-7; the match to TRBD1 covers 7 bases. J lost 0 bases, V lost 8 bases, and 10 bases had no gene match. Germline V CDR1 and CDR2: SGHAT, FQNNGV. This CDR3 region has 15 residues. CDR3: CASSRDSHFSYEQYF. The CDR3 bases are TGTGCCAGCTCCAGGGACAGTCATTTCTCCTACGAGCAGTACTTC.

Turning to this clone: Other DNA variants within this sample encode the same CDR3. CDR3 DNA: TGCAGTGTAGCGGGCCAAGAGACCCAGTACTTC. This encodes CSVAGQETQYF. V gene TRBV20-1 combines with J gene TRBJ2-5; 7 bases line up with TRBD2. This CDR3 comprises 11 residues. CDR1 and CDR2 (germline): DFQATT, SNEGSKA (reference sequence). The junction had 0 bases not matched to a gene; V was cut back by 7 bases and J by 1 base.

The chain joins TRBV5-4 to TRBJ1-2, with D maybe TRBD1 (5 bases). Per germline, CDR1 SGHNT and CDR2 YYREEE (reference sequence). Trimming removed 0 bases from V and 4 bases from J, with 16 bases in between. The CDR3 totals 16 residues. CDR3 amino acids: CASSLAGGGSGYGYTF. CDR3 DNA sequence: TGTGCCAGCAGCTTGGCCGGTGGGGGATCAGGCTATGGCTACACCTTC.

The CDR3 DNA sequence: TGTGCCAGCAGTTTGATGTCTCACCAAGAGACCCAGTACTTC. It translates to CASSLMSHQETQYF. The chain has TRBV28 and TRBJ2-5; D is undetermined. CDR1 is MDHEN and CDR2 is SYDVKM in the germline V gene. The CDR3 extends over 14 amino acids. Trimming cost V 3 bases and J 0 bases, with 8 bases left between them.

This clone has just one count. V and J are TRBV15 and TRBJ1-5, with a weak D call TRBD1 (6 bases). CDR1 LNHNV and CDR2 YYDKDF come from the germline V gene (reference sequence). V lost 0 bases and J lost 6, with 15 bases in between. The CDR3 covers 16 residues. DNA of the CDR3: TGTGCCACCAGCAGAGATATCGGCAGGGGCGGTCAGCCCCAGCATTTT. Residues: CATSRDIGRGGQPQHF. Full variable domain (missing parts from reference TRBV15 and TRBJ1-5): DAMVIQNPRYQVTQFGKPVTLSCSQTLNHNVMYWYQQKSSQAPKLLFHYYDKDFNNEADTPDNFQSRRPNTSFCFLDIRSPGLGDTAMYLCATSRDIGRGGQPQHFGDGTRLSIL.

The chain joins TRBV2 to TRBJ1-2; possibly TRBD1 for D (6 bases). Germline loops: CDR1 SNHLY, CDR2 FYNNEI. The V end lost 3 bases, the J end lost 4 bases, and 9 bases lay between the germline ends. The CDR3 runs to 13 residues. The CDR3 sequence is CASSEGHLYGYTF. The CDR3 bases are TGTGCCAGCAGTGAGGGACACCTCTATGGCTACACCTTC.

About this clone itself: Other DNA sequences in this specimen translate into the identical CDR3. V is TRBV5-1 and J is TRBJ2-2; D is undetermined. CDR1 is SGHRS and CDR2 is YFSETQ in the germline V gene. V was trimmed by 0 bases and J by 8 bases, leaving 8 bases between them. There are 13 residues in the CDR3. The DNA for the CDR3 is TGCGCCAGCAGCTTGGGTCCGAGTGGGGAGCTGTTTTTT. Its protein is CASSLGPSGELFF.

The chain recombines TRBV10-3 with TRBJ2-2; tentative D call: TRBD1 (5 bases). V was pared by 8 bases and J by 5 bases, with 12 bases between. This CDR3 contains 13 residues. Per the germline V gene, CDR1 is ENHRY and CDR2 is SYGVKD. The CDR3, as DNA: TGTGCCATCGGCAGGGAACGGACCGGGGAGCTGTTTTTT. Encoded protein: CAIGRERTGELFF.

This chain connects TRBV4-1 to TRBJ2-6, with TRBD1 as a possible D gene (5 bases). Between the trimmed V and J ends, which lost 0 bases and 4 bases, there was a span of 10 bases. Germline V lookup: CDR1 MGHRA, CDR2 YSYEKL. This CDR3 is 16 amino acids long. The CDR3 DNA reads TGCGCCAGCAGCCAAGATAAGGGGTACGGGGCCAACGTCCTGACTTTC. It encodes CASSQDKGYGANVLTF.

This chain connects TRBV4-2 to TRBJ2-6; 9 bases are a match to TRBD1. Germline values: CDR1 LGHNA, CDR2 YNFKEQ. The V and J ends lost 0 bases and 4 bases, in that order; junction bases with no gene match: 10. The CDR3 runs 19 residues. The CDR3 bases are TGTGCCAGCAGCCAAGACCCCGGGACAGGGCCAGGGGGGGCCAACGTCCTGACTTTC. It encodes CASSQDPGTGPGGANVLTF.

This clone occurred a few times. This chain links TRBV7-3 with TRBJ1-5; 8 bases are shared with TRBD1. The V segment lost 9 bases and the J segment 1 base; nucleotides outside the gene matches: 5. The CDR3 runs 14 residues. Germline V lookup: CDR1 SGHTA, CDR2 FQGTGA. The CDR3 is CARIDRGSNQPQHF. The DNA for the CDR3 is TGTGCCAGAATCGACAGGGGAAGCAATCAGCCCCAGCATTTT.

The rearrangement links TRBV4-2 to TRBJ2-7; a possible D gene is TRBD2 (5 bases). Germline V lookup: CDR1 LGHNA, CDR2 YNFKEQ. The length of the CDR3 is 14 residues. Between the trimmed V and J ends, which lost 4 bases and 4 bases, there was a span of 14 bases. CDR3 sequence (DNA): TGTGCCAGCAGCCGAGAGGGAATAGGTTACGAGCAGTACTTC. Translating gives CASSREGIGYEQYF.

The chain joins TRBV28 to TRBJ1-2; maybe TRBD1 (6 bases). Germline V gene lookup returns CDR1 MDHEN and CDR2 SYDVKM. With 8 bases removed from V and 1 base from J, the gap between germline ends came to 14 bases. The CDR3 runs 14 residues. CDR3 in DNA: TGTGCCAGCCTTTCAGGGGTGCTTAACTATGGCTACACCTTC. The encoded protein is CASLSGVLNYGYTF.

The chain joins TRBV4-2 to TRBJ1-1, with unresolved D. This CDR3 contains 13 residues. Trimming pared 10 bases from V and 1 base from J, leaving 13 bases between. Germline CDR1 is LGHNA and CDR2 is YNFKEQ. CDR3 in DNA: TGTGCCACCCACGACCCGCCGAACACTGAAGCTTTCTTT. Translated: CATHDPPNTEAFF.

V is TRBV28 and J is TRBJ1-1; maybe TRBD1 (6 bases). The CDR3 is made up of 15 amino acids. Trimming took 5 bases from V and 0 from J, leaving 13 bases between them. CDR1 MDHEN and CDR2 SYDVKM come from the germline V gene. CDR3 residues: CASSLGGRMNTEAFF. The CDR3 DNA reads as TGTGCCAGCAGTCTTGGGGGCAGGATGAACACTGAAGCTTTCTTT.

Concerning this clone itself: The same CDR3 also results from other DNA sequences found in this sample. The chain employs TRBV20-1 and TRBJ2-3; D remains ambiguous. The CDR3 is 11 residues long. The V and J ends lost 5 bases and 3 bases respectively, with 6 bases between them. CDR1 and CDR2 from the germline V gene are DFQATT and SNEGSKA (reference sequence). The DNA for the CDR3 is TGCAGTGCTGGCGGTACAGATACGCAGTATTTT. This encodes CSAGGTDTQYF.

CDR3: CASSHGLAGFGETQYF. CDR3 nucleotides: TGCGCCAGCAGCCACGGGTTAGCGGGATTCGGAGAGACCCAGTACTTC. V usage is TRBV5-1 and J usage is TRBJ2-5, with 8 bases lining up with TRBD2. The J segment lost 4 bases and the V segment lost 4 bases, leaving 12 bases of the junction unmatched. Per the germline V gene, CDR1 is SGHRS and CDR2 is YFSETQ. This CDR3 has 16 residues.